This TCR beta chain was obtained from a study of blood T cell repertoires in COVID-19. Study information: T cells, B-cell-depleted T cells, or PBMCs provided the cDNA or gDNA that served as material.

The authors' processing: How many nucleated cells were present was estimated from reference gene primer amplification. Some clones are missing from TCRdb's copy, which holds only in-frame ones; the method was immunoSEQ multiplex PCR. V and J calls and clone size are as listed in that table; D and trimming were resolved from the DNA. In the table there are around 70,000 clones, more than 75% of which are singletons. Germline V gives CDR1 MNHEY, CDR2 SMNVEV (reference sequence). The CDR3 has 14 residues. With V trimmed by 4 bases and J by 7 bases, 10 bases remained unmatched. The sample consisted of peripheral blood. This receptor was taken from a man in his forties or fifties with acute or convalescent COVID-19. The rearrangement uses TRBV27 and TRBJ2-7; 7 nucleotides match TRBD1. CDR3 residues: CASSSSGQSLEQYF. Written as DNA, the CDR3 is TGTGCCAGCAGTTCGTCGGGACAGTCCTTAGAGCAGTACTTC.